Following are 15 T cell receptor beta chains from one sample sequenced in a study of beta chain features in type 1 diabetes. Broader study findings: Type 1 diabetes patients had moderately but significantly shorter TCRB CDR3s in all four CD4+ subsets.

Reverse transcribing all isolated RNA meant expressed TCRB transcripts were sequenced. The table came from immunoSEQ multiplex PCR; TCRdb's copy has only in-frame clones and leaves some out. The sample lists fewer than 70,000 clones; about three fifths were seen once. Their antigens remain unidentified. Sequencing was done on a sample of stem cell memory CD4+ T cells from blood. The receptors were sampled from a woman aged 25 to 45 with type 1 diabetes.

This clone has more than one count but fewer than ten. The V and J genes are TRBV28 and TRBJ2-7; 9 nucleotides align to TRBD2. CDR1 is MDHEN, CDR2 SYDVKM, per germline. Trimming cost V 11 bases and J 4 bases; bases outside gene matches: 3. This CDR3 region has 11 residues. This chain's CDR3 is CAAGGAYEQYF. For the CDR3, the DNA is TGTGCCGCGGGGGGGGCTTACGAGCAGTACTTC.

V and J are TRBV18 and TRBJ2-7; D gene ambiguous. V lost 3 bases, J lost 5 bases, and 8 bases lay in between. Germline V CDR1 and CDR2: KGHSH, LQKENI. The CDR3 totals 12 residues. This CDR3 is CASSPRHDEQYF. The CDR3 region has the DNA TGTGCCAGCTCACCGAGGCACGACGAGCAGTACTTC. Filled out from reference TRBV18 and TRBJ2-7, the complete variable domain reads NAGVMQNPRHLVRRRGQEARLRCSPMKGHSHVYWYRQLPEEGLKFMVYLQKENIIDESGMPKERFSAEFPKEGPSILRIQQVVRGDSAAYFCASSPRHDEQYFGPGTRLTVT.

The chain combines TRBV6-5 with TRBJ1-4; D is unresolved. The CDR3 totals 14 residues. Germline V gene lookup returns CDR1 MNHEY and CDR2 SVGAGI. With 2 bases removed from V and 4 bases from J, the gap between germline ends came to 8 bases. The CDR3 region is CASSYRSFNEKLFF. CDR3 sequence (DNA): TGTGCCAGCAGTTACAGGAGTTTTAATGAAAAACTGTTTTTT.

CDR3 sequence (DNA): TGTGCCTGGAGTGCGACAGGTTTAAGCAATCAGCCCCAGCATTTT. Translation: CAWSATGLSNQPQHF. The V gene is TRBV30, the J gene TRBJ1-5; the D gene is possibly TRBD1 (6 bases). Trimming took off 1 base at V and 1 base at J, with 11 bases between the two ends. This CDR3 has 15 residues. From germline, CDR1 is GTSNPN and CDR2 SVGIG (reference sequence).

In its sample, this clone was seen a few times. CDR3 loop: CASSHTRTALQAFF. Written as DNA, the CDR3 is TGTGCCAGTAGTCATACGAGGACAGCCCTACAAGCTTTCTTT. The chain has TRBV19 and TRBJ1-1; tentative D call: TRBD1 (6 bases). V lost 5 bases, J lost 9 bases, and 19 bases lay in between. CDR1 is LNHDA and CDR2 is SQIVND in the germline V gene (reference sequence). The CDR3 spans 14 residues.

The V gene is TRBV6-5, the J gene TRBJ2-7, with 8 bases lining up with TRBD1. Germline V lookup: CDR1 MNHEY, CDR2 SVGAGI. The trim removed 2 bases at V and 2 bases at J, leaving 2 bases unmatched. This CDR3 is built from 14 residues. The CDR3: CASSYTGGAYEQYF. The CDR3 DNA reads TGTGCCAGCAGTTACACAGGGGGAGCCTACGAGCAGTACTTC.

The CDR3 DNA follows: TGTGCCAGTAGCCCCAGGGGCAATCAGCCCCAGCATTTT. As protein: CASSPRGNQPQHF. The chain recombines TRBV6-6 with TRBJ1-5, with D maybe TRBD1 (5 bases). From germline, CDR1 is MNHNY and CDR2 SVGAGI (reference sequence). V was shortened by 9 bases and J by 2 bases, with 11 bases between the two germline ends. There are 13 residues in the CDR3.

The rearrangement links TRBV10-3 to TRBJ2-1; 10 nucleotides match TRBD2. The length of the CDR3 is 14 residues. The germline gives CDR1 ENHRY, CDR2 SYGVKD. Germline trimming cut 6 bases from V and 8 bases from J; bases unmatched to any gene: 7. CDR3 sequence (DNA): TGTGCCATCAGCGGAGCGGGAGGGCGAGATGAGCAGTTCTTC. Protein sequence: CAISGAGGRDEQFF.

Here the CDR3 reads CASSRAGIEQYF. The CDR3 DNA is TGTGCCAGCAGTCGAGCGGGAATCGAGCAGTACTTC. The chain uses TRBV2 and TRBJ2-7; TRBD2 matches at 7 bases. V was pared by 5 bases and J by 6 bases, with 4 bases of the junction left unmatched. The germline V gene encodes CDR1 SNHLY and CDR2 FYNNEI. The CDR3 extends over 12 amino acids.

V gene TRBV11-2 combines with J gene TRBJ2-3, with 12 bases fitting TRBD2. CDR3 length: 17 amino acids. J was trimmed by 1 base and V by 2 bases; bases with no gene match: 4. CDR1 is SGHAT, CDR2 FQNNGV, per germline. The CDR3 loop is CASSLSTSGRGTDTQYF. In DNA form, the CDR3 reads TGTGCCAGCAGCTTATCGACTAGCGGGAGAGGCACAGATACGCAGTATTTT.

The CDR3: CASSSGQGNGELFF. The DNA for the CDR3 is TGTGCCAGCAGCTCGGGACAGGGAAACGGGGAGCTGTTTTTT. V gene TRBV7-3 combines with J gene TRBJ2-2, with 9 bases identical to TRBD1. Germline trimming cut 4 bases from V and 7 bases from J; bases unmatched to any gene: 4. Per germline, CDR1 SGHTA and CDR2 FQGTGA. The CDR3 is 14 amino acids. The whole variable domain, filled in from reference TRBV7-3 and TRBJ2-2, reads GAGVSQTPSNKVTEKGKYVELRCDPISGHTALYWYRQSLGQGPEFLIYFQGTGAADDSGLPNDRFFAVRPEGSVSTLKIQRTERGDSAVYLCASSSGQGNGELFFGEGSRLTVL.

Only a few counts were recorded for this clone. The CDR3 sequence is CATSRDLAEGLKPQHF. As DNA, the CDR3 is TGTGCCACCAGCAGAGATCTGGCTGAGGGATTGAAGCCCCAGCATTTT. The rearrangement links TRBV15 to TRBJ1-5; D remains ambiguous. V gave up 0 bases and J gave up 8 bases, with 17 bases separating them. The CDR3 consists of 16 residues. The germline V gene has CDR1 LNHNV and CDR2 YYDKDF (reference sequence).

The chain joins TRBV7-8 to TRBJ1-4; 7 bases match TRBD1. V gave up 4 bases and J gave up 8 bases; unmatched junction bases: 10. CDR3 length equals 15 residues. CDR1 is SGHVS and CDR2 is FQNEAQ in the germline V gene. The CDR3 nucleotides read TGTGCCAGCAGCTCCATCCAGGGGGATAAGGAAAAACTGTTTTTT. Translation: CASSSIQGDKEKLFF.

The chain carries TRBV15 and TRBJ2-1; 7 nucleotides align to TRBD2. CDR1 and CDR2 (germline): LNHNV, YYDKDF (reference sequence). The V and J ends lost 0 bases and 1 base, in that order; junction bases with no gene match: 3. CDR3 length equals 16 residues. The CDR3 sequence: CATSRDTSASYNEQFF. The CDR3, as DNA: TGTGCCACCAGCAGAGATACTAGCGCGTCCTACAATGAGCAGTTCTTC.

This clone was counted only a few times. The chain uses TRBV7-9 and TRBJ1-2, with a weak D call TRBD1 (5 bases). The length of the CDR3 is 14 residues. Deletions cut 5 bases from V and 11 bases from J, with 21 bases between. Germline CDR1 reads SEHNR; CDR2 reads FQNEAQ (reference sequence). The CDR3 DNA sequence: TGTGCCAGCAGCAACCGGGACCTCACTCGGGGGTACACCTTC. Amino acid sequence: CASSNRDLTRGYTF.